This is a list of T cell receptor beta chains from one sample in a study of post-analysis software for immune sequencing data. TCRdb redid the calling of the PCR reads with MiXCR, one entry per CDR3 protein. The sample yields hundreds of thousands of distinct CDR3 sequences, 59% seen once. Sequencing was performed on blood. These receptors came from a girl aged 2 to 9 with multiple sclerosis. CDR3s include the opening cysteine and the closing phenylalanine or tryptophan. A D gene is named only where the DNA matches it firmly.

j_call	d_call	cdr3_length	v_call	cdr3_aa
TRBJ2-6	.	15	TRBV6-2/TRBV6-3	CASSQGFAGANVLTF
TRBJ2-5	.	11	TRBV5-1	CASSEGGTQYF
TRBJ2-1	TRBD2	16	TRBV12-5	CASGFASGLTYNEQFF
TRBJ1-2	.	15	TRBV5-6	CASSLRGPGIYGYTF
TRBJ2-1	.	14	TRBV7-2	CVEIGAYSYNEQFF
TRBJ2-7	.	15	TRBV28	CASSARGTTNYEQYF
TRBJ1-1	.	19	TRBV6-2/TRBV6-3	CASTLHRVYREKMNTEAFF
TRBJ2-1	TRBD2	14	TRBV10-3	CAVSEVGRADEQFF
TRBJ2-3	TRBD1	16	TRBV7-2	CASSLFGQGLLDTQYF
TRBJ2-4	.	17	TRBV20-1	CSARDTGKTLAKNIQYF
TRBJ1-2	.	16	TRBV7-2	CASSLVGGAGNYGYTF
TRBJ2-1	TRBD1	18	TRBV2	CASSGLTGVSVSYNEQFF
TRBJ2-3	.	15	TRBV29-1	CSVDGGGFSTDTQYF
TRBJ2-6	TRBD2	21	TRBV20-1	CSAEPGLLGLAGGSGANVLTF
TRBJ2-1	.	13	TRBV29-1	CSVWRTSYNEQFF
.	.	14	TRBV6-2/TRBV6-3	CASSLDLLRETQYF
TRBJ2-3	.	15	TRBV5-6	CASSLGTESTDTQYF
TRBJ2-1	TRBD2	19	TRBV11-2	CASSFTGLAGGSSYNEQFF
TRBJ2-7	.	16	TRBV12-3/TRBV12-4	CASSSLGSLRFYEQYF
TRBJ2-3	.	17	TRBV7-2	CASSLAPGISGTDTQYF
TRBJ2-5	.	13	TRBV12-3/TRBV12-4	CASRVGMGETQYF
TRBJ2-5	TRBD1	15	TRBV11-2	CASSATGTVQETQYF
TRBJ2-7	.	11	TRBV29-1	CSVDVGTWQYF